This T cell receptor (beta chain) comes out of a study of OX40 agonist ivuxolimab in advanced cancers. The V end lost 4 bases, the J end lost 2 bases, and 8 bases lay between the germline ends. From germline, CDR1 is SQVTM and CDR2 ANQGSEA. The CDR3 totals 13 residues. The method was immunoSEQ multiplex PCR; TCRdb's version includes in-frame clones alone and lacks a portion of them. The table records tens of thousands of clones, roughly 84% of them present only once. Anyone with autoimmune disease history or systemic immunosuppression was excluded. The rearrangement links TRBV29-1 to TRBJ2-2; D gene ambiguous. This sequence was found in an adult with an advanced solid tumor such as melanoma, head and neck, liver or kidney cancer. The source was CD4+ or CD8+ T cells sorted from blood, collected in a trial of the OX40 agonist ivuxolimab. The DNA of the CDR3 is TGCAGCGTTGTTAAGTCTAACACCGGGGAGCTGTTTTTT. Translated, it gives CSVVKSNTGELFF.